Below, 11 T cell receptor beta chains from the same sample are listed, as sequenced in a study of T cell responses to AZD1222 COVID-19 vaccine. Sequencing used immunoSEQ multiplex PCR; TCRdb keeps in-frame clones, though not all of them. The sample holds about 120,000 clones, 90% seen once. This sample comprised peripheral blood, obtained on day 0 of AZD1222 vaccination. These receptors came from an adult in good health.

The CDR3 nucleotides read TGTGCCAGCAGTTCGTCAATTGTACAGGGGGCCAGCAGGGACACTGAAGCTTTCTTT. This gives the protein CASSSSIVQGASRDTEAFF. This chain links TRBV27 with TRBJ1-1; 9 bases agree with TRBD1. CDR3 length: 19 amino acids. Per the germline V gene, CDR1 is MNHEY and CDR2 is SMNVEV (reference sequence). With 4 bases clipped from V and 3 bases from J, the junction kept 18 bases outside the gene matches.

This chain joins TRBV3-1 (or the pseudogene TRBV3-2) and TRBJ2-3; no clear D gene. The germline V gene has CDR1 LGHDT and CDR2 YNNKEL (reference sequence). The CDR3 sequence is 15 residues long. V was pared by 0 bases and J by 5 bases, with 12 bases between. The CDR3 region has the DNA TGTGCCAGCAGCCAAGATCTGCGGACCCAAGATACGCAGTATTTT. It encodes CASSQDLRTQDTQYF.

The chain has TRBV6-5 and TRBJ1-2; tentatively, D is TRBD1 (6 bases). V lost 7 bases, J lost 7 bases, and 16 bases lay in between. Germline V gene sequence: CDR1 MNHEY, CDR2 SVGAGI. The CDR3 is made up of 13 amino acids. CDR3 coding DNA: TGTGCCAGCAAAATGGCGACAGGAGTTGGCTACACCTTC. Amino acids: CASKMATGVGYTF.

The CDR3 nucleotides are TGCGCCAGCAGCTTTGAACCACCCTCGGGTGGCTACACCTTC. Its translation is CASSFEPPSGGYTF. The rearrangement links TRBV5-1 to TRBJ1-2; no reliable D call. Germline-derived CDR1 and CDR2 are SGHRS and YFSETQ. The CDR3 covers 14 residues. Trimming cost V 2 bases and J 7 bases, with 15 bases left between them.

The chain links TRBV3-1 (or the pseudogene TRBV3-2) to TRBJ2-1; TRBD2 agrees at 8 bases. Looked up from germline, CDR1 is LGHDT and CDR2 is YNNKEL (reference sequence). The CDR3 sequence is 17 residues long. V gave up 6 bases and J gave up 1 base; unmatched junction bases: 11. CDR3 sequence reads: CASRLTQGGRSYNEQFF. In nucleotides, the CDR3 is TGTGCCAGCAGACTCACCCAGGGCGGGAGGTCCTACAATGAGCAGTTCTTC.

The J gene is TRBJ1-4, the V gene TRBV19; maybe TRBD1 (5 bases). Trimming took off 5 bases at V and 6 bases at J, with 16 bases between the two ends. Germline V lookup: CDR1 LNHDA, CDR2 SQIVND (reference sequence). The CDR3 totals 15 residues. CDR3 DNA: TGTGCCAGTAGTCCCCACAGGACTAGAGATGAAAAACTGTTTTTT. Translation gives CASSPHRTRDEKLFF.

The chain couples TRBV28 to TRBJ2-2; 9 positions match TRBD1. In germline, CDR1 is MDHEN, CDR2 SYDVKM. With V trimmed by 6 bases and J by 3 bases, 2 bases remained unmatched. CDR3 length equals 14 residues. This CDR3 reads CASRGTGYTGELFF. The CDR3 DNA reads TGTGCCAGCAGAGGGACAGGGTACACCGGGGAGCTGTTTTTT.

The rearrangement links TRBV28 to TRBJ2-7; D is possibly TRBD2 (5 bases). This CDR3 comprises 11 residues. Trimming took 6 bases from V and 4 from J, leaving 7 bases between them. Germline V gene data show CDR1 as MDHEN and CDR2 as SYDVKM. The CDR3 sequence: CASSRLYEQYF. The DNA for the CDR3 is TGTGCCAGCAGCCGACTATACGAGCAGTACTTC. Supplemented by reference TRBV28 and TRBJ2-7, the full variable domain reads DVKVTQSSRYLVKRTGEKVFLECVQDMDHENMFWYRQDPGLGLRLIYFSYDVKMKEKGDIPEGYSVSREKKERFSLILESASTNQTSMYLCASSRLYEQYFGPGTRLTVT.

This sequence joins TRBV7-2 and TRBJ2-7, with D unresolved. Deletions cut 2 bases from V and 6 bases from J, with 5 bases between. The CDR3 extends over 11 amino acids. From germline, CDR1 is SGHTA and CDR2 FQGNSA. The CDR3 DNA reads TGTGCCAGCAGCTTAACCCGCGAGCAGTACTTC. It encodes CASSLTREQYF. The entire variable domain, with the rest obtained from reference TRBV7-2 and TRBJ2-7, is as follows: GAGVSQSPSNKVTEKGKDVELRCDPISGHTALYWYRQSLGQGLEFLIYFQGNSAPDKSGLPSDRFSAERTGGSVSTLTIQRTQQEDSAVYLCASSLTREQYFGPGTRLTVT.

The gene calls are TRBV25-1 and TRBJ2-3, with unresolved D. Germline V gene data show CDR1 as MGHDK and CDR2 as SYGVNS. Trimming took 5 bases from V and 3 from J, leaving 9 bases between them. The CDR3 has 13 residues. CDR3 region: CASSQVGTDTQYF. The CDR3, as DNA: TGTGCCAGCAGTCAAGTGGGGACAGATACGCAGTATTTT. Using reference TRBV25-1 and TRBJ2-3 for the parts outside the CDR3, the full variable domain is EADIYQTPRYLVIGTGKKITLECSQTMGHDKMYWYQQDPGMELHLIHYSYGVNSTEKGDLSSESTVSRIRTEHFPLTLESARPSHTSQYLCASSQVGTDTQYFGPGTRLTVL.

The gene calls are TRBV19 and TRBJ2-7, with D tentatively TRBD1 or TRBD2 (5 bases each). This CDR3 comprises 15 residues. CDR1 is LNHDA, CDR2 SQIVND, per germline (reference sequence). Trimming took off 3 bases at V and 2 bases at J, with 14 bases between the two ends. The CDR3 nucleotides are TGTGCCAGTAGTATCACTGGAGGACAAACCTACGAGCAGTACTTC. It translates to CASSITGGQTYEQYF.